This TCR beta chain was retrieved from a study of PD-1 blockade in classical Hodgkin lymphoma. For the study at large: Each patient was given nivolumab 3 mg/kg through a vein every 2 weeks.

Clones were read by immunoSEQ multiplex PCR, and TCRdb kept only the in-frame ones, dropping some. The sample has over 1,500 clones; 82% are singletons. No patient escaped relapse after autologous stem cell transplantation, and brentuximab vedotin exposure varied. Magnetic negative selection was used to purify CD8+ T cells from thawed PBMCs. The CDR3 is made up of 15 amino acids. Germline V lookup: CDR1 MDHEN, CDR2 SYDVKM. J gave up 1 base and V 5 bases, and 6 bases lay outside the gene matches. Of note for this clone: Its specificity is unknown.

Overall study results and limits: There was a significant rise in CD4+ TCR diversity by C4D1, with no such rise for CD8+.

The receptor was isolated from a human donor with classical Hodgkin lymphoma. The chain uses TRBV28 and TRBJ2-3; 7 bases are a match to TRBD1. The sequencing used CD8+ T cells from blood, collected at baseline. Here the CDR3 DNA reads TGTGCCAGCAGTAACCGGGACAGCGGCACAGATACGCAGTATTTT. This gives the protein CASSNRDSGTDTQYF. The full variable domain, rest sourced from reference TRBV28 and TRBJ2-3, is DVKVTQSSRYLVKRTGEKVFLECVQDMDHENMFWYRQDPGLGLRLIYFSYDVKMKEKGDIPEGYSVSREKKERFSLILESASTNQTSMYLCASSNRDSGTDTQYFGPGTRLTVL.